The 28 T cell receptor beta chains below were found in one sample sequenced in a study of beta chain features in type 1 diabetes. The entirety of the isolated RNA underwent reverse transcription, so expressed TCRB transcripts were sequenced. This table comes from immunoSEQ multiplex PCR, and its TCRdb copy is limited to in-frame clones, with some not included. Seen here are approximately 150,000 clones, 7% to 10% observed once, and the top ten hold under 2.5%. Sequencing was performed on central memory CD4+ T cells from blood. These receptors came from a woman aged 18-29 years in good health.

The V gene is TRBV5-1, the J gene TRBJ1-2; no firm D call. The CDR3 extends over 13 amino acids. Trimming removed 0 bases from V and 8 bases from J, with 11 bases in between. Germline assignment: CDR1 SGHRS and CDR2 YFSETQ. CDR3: CASSLDSMRGYTF. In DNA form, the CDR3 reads TGCGCCAGCAGCTTGGACTCTATGCGAGGCTACACCTTC.

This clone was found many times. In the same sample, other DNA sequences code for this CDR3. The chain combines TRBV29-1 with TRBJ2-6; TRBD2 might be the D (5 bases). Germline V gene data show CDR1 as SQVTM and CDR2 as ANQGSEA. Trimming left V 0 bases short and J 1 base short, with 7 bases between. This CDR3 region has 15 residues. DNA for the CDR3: TGCAGCGTTGAAGATCCGGGATCTGGGGCCAACGTCCTGACTTTC. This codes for CSVEDPGSGANVLTF. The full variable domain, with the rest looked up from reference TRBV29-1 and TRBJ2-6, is SAVISQKPSRDICQRGTSLTIQCQVDSQVTMMFWYRQQPGQSLTLIATANQGSEATYESGFVIDKFPISRPNLTFSTLTVSNMSPEDSSIYLCSVEDPGSGANVLTFGAGSRLTVL.

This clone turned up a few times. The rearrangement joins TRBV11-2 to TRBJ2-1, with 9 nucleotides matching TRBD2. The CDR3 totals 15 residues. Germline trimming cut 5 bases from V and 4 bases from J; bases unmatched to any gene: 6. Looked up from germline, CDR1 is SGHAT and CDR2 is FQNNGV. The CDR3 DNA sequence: TGTGCCAGCAGCCCGCGGGGGGGCGCGTACAATGAGCAGTTCTTC. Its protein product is CASSPRGGAYNEQFF.

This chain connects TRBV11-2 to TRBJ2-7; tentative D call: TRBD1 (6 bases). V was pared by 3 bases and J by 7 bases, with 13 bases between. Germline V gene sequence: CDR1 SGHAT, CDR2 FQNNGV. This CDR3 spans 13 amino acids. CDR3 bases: TGTGCCAGCAGCTTGGGGCCAGGGGAGGAGCAGTACTTC. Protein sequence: CASSLGPGEEQYF.

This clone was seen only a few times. The CDR3 DNA is TGTGCCAGCAGCTTGGTAGAGGGCTTAGATACGCAGTATTTT. Residues: CASSLVEGLDTQYF. The gene calls are TRBV5-4 and TRBJ2-3; possibly TRBD2 for D (5 bases). CDR3 length: 14 amino acids. Germline values: CDR1 SGHNT, CDR2 YYREEE (reference sequence). Deletions cut 0 bases from V and 5 bases from J, with 10 bases between. Complete variable domain (other parts from reference TRBV5-4 and TRBJ2-3): ETGVTQSPTHLIKTRGQQVTLRCSSQSGHNTVSWYQQALGQGPQFIFQYYREEENGRGNFPPRFSGLQFPNYSSELNVNALELDDSALYLCASSLVEGLDTQYFGPGTRLTVL.

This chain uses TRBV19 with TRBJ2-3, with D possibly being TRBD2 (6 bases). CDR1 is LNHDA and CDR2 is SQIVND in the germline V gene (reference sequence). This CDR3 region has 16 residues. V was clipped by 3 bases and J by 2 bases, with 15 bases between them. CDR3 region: CASSIIKVAATDTQYF. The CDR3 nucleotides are TGTGCCAGTAGTATCATAAAGGTAGCGGCCACAGATACGCAGTATTTT.

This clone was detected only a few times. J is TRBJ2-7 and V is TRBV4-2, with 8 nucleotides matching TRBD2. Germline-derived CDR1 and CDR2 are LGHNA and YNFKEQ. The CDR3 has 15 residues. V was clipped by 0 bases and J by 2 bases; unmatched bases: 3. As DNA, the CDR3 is TGTGCCAGCAGCCAAGATAGCGGGGTAACCTACGAGCAGTACTTC. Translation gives CASSQDSGVTYEQYF.

This CDR3 is CASSPQAGDTGELFF. CDR3 in DNA: TGCGCCAGCAGCCCCCAGGCAGGGGACACCGGGGAGCTGTTTTTT. The chain combines TRBV4-3 with TRBJ2-2; D may be TRBD1 (6 bases). The CDR3 is 15 amino acids. CDR1 and CDR2 from the germline V gene are LGHNA and YSLEER. V was shortened by 4 bases and J by 3 bases, with 12 bases between the two germline ends.

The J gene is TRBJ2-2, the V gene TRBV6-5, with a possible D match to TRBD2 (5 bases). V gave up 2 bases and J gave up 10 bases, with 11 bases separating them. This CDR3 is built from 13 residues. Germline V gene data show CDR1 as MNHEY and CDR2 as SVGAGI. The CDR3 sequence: CASSYPGKPELFF. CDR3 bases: TGTGCCAGCAGTTACCCGGGGAAACCGGAGCTGTTTTTT.

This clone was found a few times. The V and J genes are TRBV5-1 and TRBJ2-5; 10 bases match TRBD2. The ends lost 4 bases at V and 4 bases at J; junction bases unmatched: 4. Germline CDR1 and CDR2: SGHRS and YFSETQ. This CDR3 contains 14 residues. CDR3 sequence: CASSPLAGGETQYF. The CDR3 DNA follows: TGCGCCAGCAGCCCGTTAGCGGGAGGAGAGACCCAGTACTTC.

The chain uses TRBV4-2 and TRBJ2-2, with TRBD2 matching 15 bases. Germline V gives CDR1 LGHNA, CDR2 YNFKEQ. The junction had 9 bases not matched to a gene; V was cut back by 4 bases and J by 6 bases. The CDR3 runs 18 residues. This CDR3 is CASSPRTSGGAKAGELFF. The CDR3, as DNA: TGTGCCAGCAGCCCGAGGACTAGCGGGGGGGCCAAGGCCGGGGAGCTGTTTTTT.

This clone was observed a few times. The CDR3 DNA reads as TGTGCCAGCAGTTTATCTGCCAGAAGCTACAATGAGCAGTTCTTC. Its translation is CASSLSARSYNEQFF. This chain uses TRBV27 with TRBJ2-1; D remains unclear. CDR3 size: 15 residues. V lost 0 bases to trimming and J lost 3 bases, with 9 bases between them. Germline-derived CDR1 and CDR2 are MNHEY and SMNVEV (reference sequence).

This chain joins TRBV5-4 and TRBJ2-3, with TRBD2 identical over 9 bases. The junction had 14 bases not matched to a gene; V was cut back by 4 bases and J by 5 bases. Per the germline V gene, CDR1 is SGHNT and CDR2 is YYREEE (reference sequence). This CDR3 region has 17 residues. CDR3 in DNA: TGTGCCAGCAGCAAAAGACTAGCGGCGTCCGTGGGAGATACGCAGTATTTT. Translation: CASSKRLAASVGDTQYF.

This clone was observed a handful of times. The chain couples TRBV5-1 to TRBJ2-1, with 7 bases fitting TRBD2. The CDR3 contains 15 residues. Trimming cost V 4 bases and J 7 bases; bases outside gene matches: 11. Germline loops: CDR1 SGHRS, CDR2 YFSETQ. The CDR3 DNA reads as TGCGCCAGCAGCCCTAGCGTCGTCGGGAGGAATGAGCAGTTCTTC. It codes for CASSPSVVGRNEQFF.

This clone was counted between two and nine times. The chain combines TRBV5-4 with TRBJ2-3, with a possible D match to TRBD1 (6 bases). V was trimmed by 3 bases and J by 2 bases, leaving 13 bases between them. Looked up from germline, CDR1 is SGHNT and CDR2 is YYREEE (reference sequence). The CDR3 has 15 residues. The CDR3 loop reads CASSSNRDSTDTQYF. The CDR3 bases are TGTGCCAGCAGCTCAAACAGGGATTCCACAGATACGCAGTATTTT.

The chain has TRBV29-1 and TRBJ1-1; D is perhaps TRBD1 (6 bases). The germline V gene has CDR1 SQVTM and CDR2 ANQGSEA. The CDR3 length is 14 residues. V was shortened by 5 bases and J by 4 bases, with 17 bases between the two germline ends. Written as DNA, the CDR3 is TGCAGCGTTACAAGTCGACAGGCTACCACTGAAGCTTTCTTT. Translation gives CSVTSRQATTEAFF.

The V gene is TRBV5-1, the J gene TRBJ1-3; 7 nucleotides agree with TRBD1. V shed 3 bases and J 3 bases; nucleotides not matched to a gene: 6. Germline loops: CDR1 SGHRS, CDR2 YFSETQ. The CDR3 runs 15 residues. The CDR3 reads CASSSRTGIGNTIYF. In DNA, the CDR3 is TGCGCCAGCAGCTCGAGGACAGGCATTGGAAACACCATATATTTT.

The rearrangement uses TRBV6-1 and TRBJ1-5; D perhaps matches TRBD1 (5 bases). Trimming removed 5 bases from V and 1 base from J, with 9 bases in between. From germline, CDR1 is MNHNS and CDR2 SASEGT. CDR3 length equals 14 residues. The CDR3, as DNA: TGTGCCAGCAGTCCCCAGGGAAGCAATCAGCCCCAGCATTTT. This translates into CASSPQGSNQPQHF.

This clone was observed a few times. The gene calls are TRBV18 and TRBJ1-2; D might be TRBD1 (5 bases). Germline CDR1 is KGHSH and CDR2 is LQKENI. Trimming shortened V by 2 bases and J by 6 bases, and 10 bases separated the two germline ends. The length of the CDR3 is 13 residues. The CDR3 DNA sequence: TGTGCCAGCTCACCAGCAGGGATGGATGGCTACACCTTC. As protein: CASSPAGMDGYTF. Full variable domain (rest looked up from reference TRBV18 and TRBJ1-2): NAGVMQNPRHLVRRRGQEARLRCSPMKGHSHVYWYRQLPEEGLKFMVYLQKENIIDESGMPKERFSAEFPKEGPSILRIQQVVRGDSAAYFCASSPAGMDGYTFGSGTRLTVV.

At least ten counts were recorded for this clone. The CDR3 DNA is TGCAGCGCCACGGGACAGGGGGCGGTCGTCGGCTACACCTTC. Amino acid sequence: CSATGQGAVVGYTF. The rearrangement joins TRBV29-1 to TRBJ1-2, with 12 bases aligning to TRBD1. The germline gives CDR1 SQVTM, CDR2 ANQGSEA. The CDR3 contains 14 residues. With 7 bases clipped from V and 8 bases from J, the junction kept 11 bases outside the gene matches.

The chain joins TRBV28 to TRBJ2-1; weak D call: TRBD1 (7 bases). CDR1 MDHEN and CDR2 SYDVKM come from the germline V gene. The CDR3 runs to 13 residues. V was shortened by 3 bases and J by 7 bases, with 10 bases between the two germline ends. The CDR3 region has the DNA TGTGCCAGCAGTTTGACAGGGAGGAATGAGCAGTTCTTC. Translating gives CASSLTGRNEQFF.

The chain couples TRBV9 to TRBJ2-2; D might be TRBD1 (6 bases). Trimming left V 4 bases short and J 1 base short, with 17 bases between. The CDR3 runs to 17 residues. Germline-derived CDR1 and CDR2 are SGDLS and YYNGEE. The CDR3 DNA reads TGTGCCAGCAGCCCCCCCCGGACAGCGGTGAACACCGGGGAGCTGTTTTTT. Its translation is CASSPPRTAVNTGELFF.

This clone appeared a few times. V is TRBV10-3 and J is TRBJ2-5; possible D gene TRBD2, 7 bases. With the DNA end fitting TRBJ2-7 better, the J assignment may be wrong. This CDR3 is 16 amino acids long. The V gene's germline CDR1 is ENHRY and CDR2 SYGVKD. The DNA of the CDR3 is TGTGCCACAGCGTGGGGATACAGGGAGGGCCGGGGCGAGCAGTACTTC. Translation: CATAWGYREGRGEQYF.

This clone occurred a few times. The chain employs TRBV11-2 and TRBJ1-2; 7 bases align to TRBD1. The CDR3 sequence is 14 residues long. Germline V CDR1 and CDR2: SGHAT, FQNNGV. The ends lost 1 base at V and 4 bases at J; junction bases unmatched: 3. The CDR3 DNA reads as TGTGCCAGCAGCTTAGTAGGGGGCCTCTATGGCTACACCTTC. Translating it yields CASSLVGGLYGYTF.

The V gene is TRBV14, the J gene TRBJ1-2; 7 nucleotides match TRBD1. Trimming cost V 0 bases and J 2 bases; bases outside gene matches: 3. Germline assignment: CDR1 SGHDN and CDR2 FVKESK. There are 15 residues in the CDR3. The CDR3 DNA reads TGTGCCAGCAGCCAAGATACAGGGGCAAACTATGGCTACACCTTC. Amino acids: CASSQDTGANYGYTF.

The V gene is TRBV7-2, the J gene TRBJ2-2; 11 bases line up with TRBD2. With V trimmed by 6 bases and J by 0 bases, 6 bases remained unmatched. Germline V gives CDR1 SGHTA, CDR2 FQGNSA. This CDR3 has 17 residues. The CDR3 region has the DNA TGTGCCAGCAGTTTACTAGCGGGGGTTCCGAACACCGGGGAGCTGTTTTTT. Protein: CASSLLAGVPNTGELFF.

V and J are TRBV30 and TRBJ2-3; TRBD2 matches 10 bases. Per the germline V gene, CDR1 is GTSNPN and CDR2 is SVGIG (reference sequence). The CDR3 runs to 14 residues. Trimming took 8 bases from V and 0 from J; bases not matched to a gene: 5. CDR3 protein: CATSTSGSTDTQYF. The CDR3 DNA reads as TGTGCCACATCGACTAGCGGGAGCACAGATACGCAGTATTTT.

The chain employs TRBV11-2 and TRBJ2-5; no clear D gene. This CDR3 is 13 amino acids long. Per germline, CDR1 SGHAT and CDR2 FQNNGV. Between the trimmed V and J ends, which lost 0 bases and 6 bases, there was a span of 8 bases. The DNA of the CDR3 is TGTGCCAGCAGCTTAGATATACAGAAGACCCAGTACTTC. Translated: CASSLDIQKTQYF. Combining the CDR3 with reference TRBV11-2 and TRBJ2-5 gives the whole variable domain EAGVAQSPRYKIIEKRQSVAFWCNPISGHATLYWYQQILGQGPKLLIQFQNNGVVDDSQLPKDRFSAERLKGVDSTLKIQPAKLEDSAVYLCASSLDIQKTQYFGPGTRLLVL.